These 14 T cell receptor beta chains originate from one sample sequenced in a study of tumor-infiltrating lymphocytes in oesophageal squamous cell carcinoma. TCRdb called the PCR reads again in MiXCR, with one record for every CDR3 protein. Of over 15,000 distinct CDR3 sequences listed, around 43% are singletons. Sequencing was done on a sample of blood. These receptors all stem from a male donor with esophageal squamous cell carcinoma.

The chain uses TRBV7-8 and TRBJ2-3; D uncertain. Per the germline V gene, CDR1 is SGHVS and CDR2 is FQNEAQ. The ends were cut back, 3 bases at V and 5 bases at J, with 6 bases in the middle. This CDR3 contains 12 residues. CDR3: CASSLQQDTQYF. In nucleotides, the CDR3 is TGTGCCAGCAGCTTGCAGCAAGATACGCAGTATTTT. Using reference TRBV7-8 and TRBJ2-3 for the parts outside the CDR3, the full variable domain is GAGVSQSPRYKVAKRGQDVALRCDPISGHVSLFWYQQALGQGPEFLTYFQNEAQLDKSGLPSDRFFAERPEGSVSTLKIQRTQQEDSAVYLCASSLQQDTQYFGPGTRLTVL.

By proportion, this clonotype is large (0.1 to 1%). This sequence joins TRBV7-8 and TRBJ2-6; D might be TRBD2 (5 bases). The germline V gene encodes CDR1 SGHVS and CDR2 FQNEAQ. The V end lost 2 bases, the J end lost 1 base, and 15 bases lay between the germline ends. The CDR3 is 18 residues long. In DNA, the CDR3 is TGTGCCAGCAGCTTACGAGGGCTGGATTTTTCTGGGGCCAACGTCCTGACTTTC. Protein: CASSLRGLDFSGANVLTF.

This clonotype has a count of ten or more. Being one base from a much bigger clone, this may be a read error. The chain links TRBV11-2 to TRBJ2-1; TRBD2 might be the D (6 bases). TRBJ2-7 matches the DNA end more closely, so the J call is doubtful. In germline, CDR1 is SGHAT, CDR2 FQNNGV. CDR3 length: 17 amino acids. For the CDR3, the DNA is TGTGCCAGCAGCCTCTCCCTCATGCGGGGCTCCTACAATGAGCAGTACTTC. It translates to CASSLSLMRGSYNEQYF.

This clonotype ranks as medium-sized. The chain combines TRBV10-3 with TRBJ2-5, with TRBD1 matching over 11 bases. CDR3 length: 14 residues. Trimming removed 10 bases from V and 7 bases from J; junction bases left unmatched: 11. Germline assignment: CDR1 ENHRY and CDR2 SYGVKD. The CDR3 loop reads CATTPGTGGWTQYF. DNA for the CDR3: TGTGCCACCACCCCGGGGACAGGGGGTTGGACCCAGTACTTC.

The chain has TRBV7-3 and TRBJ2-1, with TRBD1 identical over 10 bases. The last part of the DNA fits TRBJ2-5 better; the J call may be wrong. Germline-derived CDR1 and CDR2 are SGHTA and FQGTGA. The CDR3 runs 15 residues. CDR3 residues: CASSSTGTGAETQYF. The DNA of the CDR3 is TGTGCCAGCAGCTCTACCGGGACAGGGGCCGAGACCCAGTACTTC.

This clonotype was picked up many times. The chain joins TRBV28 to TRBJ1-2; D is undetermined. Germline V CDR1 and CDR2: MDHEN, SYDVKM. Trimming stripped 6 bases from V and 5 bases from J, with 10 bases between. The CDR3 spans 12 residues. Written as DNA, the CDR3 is TGTGCCAGCAGCATGGGAGGGTATGGCTACACCTTC. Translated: CASSMGGYGYTF.

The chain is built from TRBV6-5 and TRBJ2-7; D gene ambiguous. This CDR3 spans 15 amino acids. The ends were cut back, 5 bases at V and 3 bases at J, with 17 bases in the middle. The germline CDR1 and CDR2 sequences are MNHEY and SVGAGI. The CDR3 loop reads CASSEEAGLNYEQYF. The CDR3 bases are TGTGCCAGCAGTGAAGAGGCAGGTCTCAACTACGAGCAGTACTTC.

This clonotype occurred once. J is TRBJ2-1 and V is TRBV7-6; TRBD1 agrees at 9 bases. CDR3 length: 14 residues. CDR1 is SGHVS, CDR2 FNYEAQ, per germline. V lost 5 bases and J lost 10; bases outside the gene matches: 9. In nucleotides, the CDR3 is TGTGCCAGCAGCAAAACAGGGGGCGGATACGAGCAGTTCTTC. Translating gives CASSKTGGGYEQFF.

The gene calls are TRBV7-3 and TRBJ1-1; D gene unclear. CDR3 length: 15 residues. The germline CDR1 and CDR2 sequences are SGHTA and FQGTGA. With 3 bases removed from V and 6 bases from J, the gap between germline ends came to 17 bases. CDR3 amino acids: CASSFSFRNEAEAFF. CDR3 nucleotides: TGTGCCAGCAGCTTCTCTTTCAGAAACGAAGCTGAAGCTTTCTTT.

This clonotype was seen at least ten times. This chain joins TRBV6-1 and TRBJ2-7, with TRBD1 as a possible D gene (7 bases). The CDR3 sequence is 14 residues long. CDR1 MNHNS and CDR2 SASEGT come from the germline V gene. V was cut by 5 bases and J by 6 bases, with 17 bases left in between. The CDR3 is CASSPRPQGGEQYF. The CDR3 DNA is TGTGCCAGCAGTCCTCGCCCTCAGGGGGGCGAGCAGTACTTC.

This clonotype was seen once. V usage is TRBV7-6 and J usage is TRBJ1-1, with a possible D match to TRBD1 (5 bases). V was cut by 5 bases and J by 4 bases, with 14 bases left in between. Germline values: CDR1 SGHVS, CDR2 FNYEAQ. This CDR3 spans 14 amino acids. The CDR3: CASSHNLGGTEAFF. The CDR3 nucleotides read TGTGCCAGCAGCCACAACCTCGGGGGCACTGAAGCTTTCTTT.

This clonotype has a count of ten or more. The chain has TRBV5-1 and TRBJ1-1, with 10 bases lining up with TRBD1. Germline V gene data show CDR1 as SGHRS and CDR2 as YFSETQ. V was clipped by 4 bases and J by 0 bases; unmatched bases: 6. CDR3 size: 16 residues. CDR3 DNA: TGCGCCAGCAGCAAAGGGACAGGGGCGCTGAACACTGAAGCTTTCTTT. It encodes CASSKGTGALNTEAFF.

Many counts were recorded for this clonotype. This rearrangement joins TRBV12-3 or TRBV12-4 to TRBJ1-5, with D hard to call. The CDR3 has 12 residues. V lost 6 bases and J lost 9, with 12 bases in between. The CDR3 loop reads CASSLSEGPQHF. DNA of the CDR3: TGTGCCAGCAGCTTATCCGAAGGGCCCCAGCATTTT.

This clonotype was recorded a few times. The CDR3 DNA follows: TGTGCCAGCAGCCCACAGACAGCGCCGAATGAGCAGTTCTTC. Amino acids: CASSPQTAPNEQFF. This chain connects TRBV7-9 to TRBJ2-1, with D perhaps matching TRBD1 (5 bases). This CDR3 has 14 residues. V gave up 5 bases and J gave up 7 bases, with 15 bases separating them. The germline V gene encodes CDR1 SEHNR and CDR2 FQNEAQ (reference sequence).